The 16 T cell receptor beta chains presented below share a single source sample, sequenced in a study of blood T cell repertoires in COVID-19. Sequenced by immunoSEQ multiplex PCR; TCRdb stores in-frame clones only, minus some. The table has 200,000 to 300,000 clones, about 87% seen once. Specimen: peripheral blood. Receptor source: a man in his 60s who had recovered from COVID-19.

This chain uses TRBV11-2 with TRBJ2-7, with D hard to call. Germline CDR1 is SGHAT and CDR2 is FQNNGV. V gave up 0 bases and J gave up 0 bases, with 6 bases separating them. The CDR3 is made up of 14 amino acids. CDR3 sequence reads: CASSLDPSSYEQYF. The CDR3 DNA sequence: TGTGCCAGCAGCTTAGATCCCAGCTCCTACGAGCAGTACTTC.

The rearrangement uses TRBV19 and TRBJ1-1; tentatively, D is TRBD1 (5 bases). This CDR3 has 13 amino acids. Trimming took 5 bases from V and 8 from J, leaving 15 bases between them. Germline values: CDR1 LNHDA, CDR2 SQIVND (reference sequence). In nucleotides, the CDR3 is TGTGCCAGTAGTGCAGGCAGGGCCCTCGAAGCTTTCTTT. Protein: CASSAGRALEAFF.

J is TRBJ2-3 and V is TRBV27; TRBD1 might be the D (6 bases). This CDR3 region has 13 residues. CDR1 and CDR2 from the germline V gene are MNHEY and SMNVEV (reference sequence). The V end was cut by 10 bases, the J end by 4 bases, with 15 bases between. The CDR3 is CATALRQADTQYF. For the CDR3, the DNA is TGTGCCACCGCCCTTAGACAGGCAGATACGCAGTATTTT.

Only one count was recorded for this clone. V gene TRBV5-6 combines with J gene TRBJ2-5; TRBD2 matches at 12 bases. The germline CDR1 and CDR2 sequences are SGHDT and YYEEEE. This CDR3 spans 16 amino acids. Trimming cost V 4 bases and J 0 bases; bases outside gene matches: 4. The CDR3 sequence is CASSRTSGAYQETQYF. Here the CDR3 DNA reads TGTGCCAGCAGCAGGACTAGCGGGGCGTACCAAGAGACCCAGTACTTC.

The sample holds a few counts of this clone. The chain joins TRBV9 to TRBJ2-3; no clear D gene. The V end was cut by 0 bases, the J end by 6 bases, with 5 bases between. The CDR3 covers 12 residues. Germline V CDR1 and CDR2: SGDLS, YYNGEE. This CDR3 reads CASSVGRDTQYF. CDR3 bases: TGTGCCAGCAGCGTAGGTCGGGATACGCAGTATTTT.

This chain joins TRBV6-4 and TRBJ2-1, with 11 bases identical to TRBD2. The CDR3 extends over 15 amino acids. Germline V gene sequence: CDR1 MRHNA, CDR2 SNTAGT. With V trimmed by 6 bases and J by 3 bases, 4 bases remained unmatched. The DNA of the CDR3 is TGTGCCAGCAGGGCTCTAGCGGGGGGCTACAATGAGCAGTTCTTC. It translates to CASRALAGGYNEQFF.

This clone was seen once. This chain connects TRBV5-4 to TRBJ1-3, with D unclear. Looked up from germline, CDR1 is SGHNT and CDR2 is YYREEE (reference sequence). The V end was cut by 0 bases, the J end by 2 bases, with 9 bases between. The CDR3 consists of 15 residues. The CDR3 is CASSLGRKAGNTIYF. The CDR3 DNA sequence: TGTGCCAGCAGCTTGGGGAGGAAAGCTGGAAACACCATATATTTT.

The gene calls are TRBV9 and TRBJ1-2; TRBD1 matches at 8 bases. The CDR3 runs to 15 residues. After removal of 4 bases from V and 0 bases from J, the junction contained 5 bases not matched to a gene. The germline V gene has CDR1 SGDLS and CDR2 YYNGEE. CDR3 in amino acids: CASSPSRGPNYGYTF. The CDR3 nucleotides are TGTGCCAGCAGCCCGTCCAGGGGGCCTAACTATGGCTACACCTTC. The full variable domain, with the rest looked up from reference TRBV9 and TRBJ1-2, is DSGVTQTPKHLITATGQRVTLRCSPRSGDLSVYWYQQSLDQGLQFLIQYYNGEERAKGNILERFSAQQFPDLHSELNLSSLELGDSALYFCASSPSRGPNYGYTFGSGTRLTVV.

The chain employs TRBV6-5 and TRBJ1-2, with 8 bases lining up with TRBD1. The CDR3 has 15 amino acids. V lost 7 bases, J lost 0 bases, and 7 bases stayed unmatched. From germline, CDR1 is MNHEY and CDR2 SVGAGI. The chain's CDR3 is CASNRGETTNYGYTF. DNA of the CDR3: TGTGCCAGCAACAGGGGGGAAACTACTAACTATGGCTACACCTTC.

The gene calls are TRBV11-2 and TRBJ2-3; 8 bases align to TRBD1. With V trimmed by 5 bases and J by 2 bases, 6 bases remained unmatched. CDR1 is SGHAT and CDR2 is FQNNGV in the germline V gene. CDR3 length equals 15 residues. CDR3 in amino acids: CASSPTDRVTDTQYF. The CDR3 DNA sequence: TGTGCCAGCAGCCCGACGGACAGGGTCACAGATACGCAGTATTTT.

The chain links TRBV4-1 to TRBJ1-1; D is unresolved. Germline CDR1 reads MGHRA; CDR2 reads YSYEKL. Trimming cost V 3 bases and J 0 bases, with 11 bases left between them. The CDR3 consists of 15 residues. The CDR3 loop is CASSHQVPVNTEAFF. In DNA form, the CDR3 reads TGCGCCAGCAGCCATCAGGTACCGGTGAACACTGAAGCTTTCTTT.

The gene calls are TRBV24-1 and TRBJ2-1, with TRBD1 identical over 10 bases. The germline V gene has CDR1 KGHDR and CDR2 SFDVKD. The J segment lost 7 bases and the V segment lost 5 bases, leaving 10 bases of the junction unmatched. The CDR3 is 16 amino acids. The CDR3 here is CATSGSDRGRVNEQFF. DNA of the CDR3: TGTGCCACCAGTGGTAGCGACAGGGGGCGCGTGAATGAGCAGTTCTTC.

The CDR3 sequence: CASSFSRSYEQYF. The CDR3 bases are TGTGCCAGCAGTTTTAGCCGGTCCTACGAGCAGTACTTC. V usage is TRBV12-3 or TRBV12-4 and J usage is TRBJ2-7, with unresolved D. The CDR3 extends over 13 amino acids. V lost 3 bases, J lost 1 base, and 7 bases lay in between.

This chain uses TRBV6-2 or TRBV6-3 with TRBJ1-1; no reliable D call. The CDR3 consists of 11 residues. The V and J ends lost 4 bases and 6 bases respectively, with 6 bases between them. CDR1 MNHEY and CDR2 SVGEGT come from the germline V gene. CDR3: CASSFRAEAFF. As DNA, the CDR3 is TGTGCCAGCAGTTTTCGTGCTGAAGCTTTCTTT.

The CDR3 loop reads CATSRGRIPQGLASYNEQFF. The CDR3 DNA reads as TGTGCCACCAGCCGAGGGCGAATACCTCAGGGTTTGGCCTCCTACAATGAGCAGTTCTTC. The chain is built from TRBV15 and TRBJ2-1, with D perhaps TRBD1 or TRBD2 (5 bases each). V was cut by 5 bases and J by 0 bases, with 26 bases left in between. This CDR3 is built from 20 residues. Germline V lookup: CDR1 LNHNV, CDR2 YYDKDF (reference sequence). The full variable domain, its missing parts supplied by reference TRBV15 and TRBJ2-1, is DAMVIQNPRYQVTQFGKPVTLSCSQTLNHNVMYWYQQKSSQAPKLLFHYYDKDFNNEADTPDNFQSRRPNTSFCFLDIRSPGLGDTAMYLCATSRGRIPQGLASYNEQFFGPGTRLTVL.

The chain recombines TRBV24-1 with TRBJ2-3; D uncertain. Germline values: CDR1 KGHDR, CDR2 SFDVKD. Trimming shortened V by 3 bases and J by 0 bases, and 12 bases separated the two germline ends. The CDR3 is 16 amino acids. CDR3 DNA: TGTGCCACCAGTGATCCTTACTCCTCTAGCACAGATACGCAGTATTTT. It yields the protein CATSDPYSSSTDTQYF.